This T cell receptor (beta chain) is drawn from a study of shared clonotypes between healthy human individuals (dated by TCRdb to about 2020). About the full investigation: Three men and two women, aged 18 to 49 years, made up the cohort. Leukapheresis yielded between about 0.94 and 8.9 billion PBMCs per donor. Libraries were prepared and TCR repertoires were sequenced by different laboratories using diverse techniques, in order to increase sequencing depth and limit assay-specific biases. To estimate repertoire size and how much clonotype sharing occurs between individuals, the study deeply sequenced the blood TCR repertoires of several healthy adults. For each donor, CD4 naive and CD4 memory were each given three plates, CD8 naive was given two plates, and CD8 memory was given one plate.

TCR CDR3 regions were amplified from genomic DNA by multiplex PCR using the deep immunoSEQ assay. Extracted genomic DNA from each cell subset was distributed evenly across all wells of several immunoSEQ 96-well plates, and each plate was treated as a replicate. For sorted subsets, approximately 0.2 ug of genomic DNA, equivalent to 30,000 or so T cell genomes, went into each replicate PCR. The purified libraries were quantified using a Qubit 3.0 fluorometer, sized with a Bioanalyzer 2100, and then quantified again using the KAPA Library Quantification kit. A separate single-read 150-cycle Illumina NextSeq 550 flow cell was used to sequence each immunoSEQ 96-well plate. In the authors' own workflow: Because the immunoSEQ output held only junctional sequences and lacked quality scores, the filtering could not match the filtering applied to full-length reads. Sequences were annotated with PyIR, a Python wrapper for IgBLAST v1.9, and V/J genes and CDR3 were assigned using IMGT germline references. Reads were removed for weak V/J assignments (E-value above 1e-6), missing CDR3, stop codons, out-of-frame junctions, or ambiguous translated residues. V3J clonotypes were defined by identical inferred V gene, J gene, and CDR3 amino acid sequence. Percentage overlap between repertoires was computed as shared unique clonotypes divided by the size of the smaller repertoire. Three approaches were used to assess repertoire richness: RTK rarefaction, the Chao1 estimator, and Recon v2.1 estimates of unobserved clonotypes. For all TCRbeta clonotypes obtained by the gDNA method from four donors, generation probabilities were computed with OLGA. As stored in TCRdb, this immuneACCESS dataset retains in-frame rearrangements with V and J assigned. A fraction of the clones does not appear; measured against another copy, unresolved V genes explain less than half of the discrepancy, and the remainder lacks a known reason. That table is the source of V, J and clone size, and D and trimming were worked out from the DNA. This sample gives about 1.5 million clones in total; 95% to 99% of them show up just once. Roughly 0.4% of the sample rests with the top ten.

This clone has just one count. The antigen it recognizes is unknown. Base-call qualities are not available, and no considerably larger clone is one nucleotide away. The donors were healthy, HIV-negative adults with no recently reported acute infections or vaccinations. Only Caucasian adults living in Nashville, Tennessee, USA were represented among the donors. CD4+ T cells were enriched by magnetic negative selection, after which naive cells were positively selected on CD45RA and the negative fraction was taken as the memory subset. Blood was collected by leukapheresis, and PBMCs were isolated by Ficoll-Histopaque density gradient centrifugation and then cryopreserved in liquid nitrogen vapor phase. Analytical flow cytometry was used to check the purity and quantity of every magnetically sorted T cell population. From each sorted fraction, genomic DNA was isolated and quantified by UV absorbance on a Nanodrop 2000c.

Inclusive of the bounding cysteine and phenylalanine, the CDR3 is 17 residues long. CDR3 DNA is the only sequence kept; it has 51 bases, read in frame from the first base. Cut back by 1 base and 7 bases, the V and J ends lie 20 bases apart. The germline V gene yields LGHNA for CDR1 and YSLEER for CDR2. General findings and caveats noted by the study authors: Estimated clonotype richness was generally larger for naive than for memory subsets. Clonotypes shared by all four sorted-subset donors showed higher generation probabilities than non-shared clonotypes. Incomplete sequencing was indicated by rarefaction of sorted-subset datasets, despite the large sequencing depth. Sampling was restricted to blood, and TCR repertoires in tissue are likely to differ from TCR repertoires in blood. Sharing across a few donors was observed for about 5% of naive CD4, 3.5% of naive CD8, over 2% of memory CD4, and around 0.4% of memory CD8 clonotypes. Pairwise subsampling indicated that sequencing depth was expected to affect the degree of clonotype sharing among donors. The genetic and exposure-history diversity represented was limited by the small number of donors.

This sequence uses TRBV4-3 and TRBJ2-1; the D call could be TRBD1 or TRBD2, with each sharing 5 bases. Sequenced input: naive CD4+ T cells sorted from blood. The meaning of the sample's cell subset or site label: CD45RA+ positively selected. The clonotype was recovered from a young man in good health. The CDR3 protein sequence reads: CASSQVSFDWGRNEQFF. The sequenced DNA is TGCGCCAGCAGCCAAGTTTCGTTCGACTGGGGGAGAAATGAGCAGTTCTTC.